Below are 10 T cell receptor beta chains sequenced from a single sample in a study of shared clonotypes between healthy human individuals. TCRdb's copy holds only in-frame clones and misses some; the assay was immunoSEQ multiplex PCR. The sample contains 2 million to 2.5 million clones, 93% of which appear only once. The material sequenced was naive CD4+ T cells from PBMCs. Subset denoted: CD45RA+ positively selected. These TCRs come from a man in his late teens or twenties in good health. Some clones in this sample may be carry-over from other donors' samples.

This chain joins TRBV9 and TRBJ1-2, with no clear D. The V end lost 0 bases, the J end lost 8 bases, and 8 bases lay between the germline ends. The CDR3 is 12 residues long. Germline V gene data show CDR1 as SGDLS and CDR2 as YYNGEE. In nucleotides, the CDR3 is TGTGCCAGCAGCGTAGCAGCTTACGGCTACACCTTC. It yields the protein CASSVAAYGYTF.

In regard to this clone: Other DNA variants within this sample encode the same CDR3. The chain is built from TRBV2 and TRBJ1-4, with TRBD1 identical over 7 bases. CDR3 length: 13 amino acids. The V and J ends lost 8 bases and 3 bases, in that order; junction bases with no gene match: 3. The germline CDR1 and CDR2 sequences are SNHLY and FYNNEI. The CDR3 coding sequence is TGTGCCAGCTCCGGGACAGCTAATGAAAAACTGTTTTTT. Its protein product is CASSGTANEKLFF.

This sequence joins TRBV19 and TRBJ2-5, with D maybe TRBD1 (6 bases). From germline, CDR1 is LNHDA and CDR2 SQIVND (reference sequence). Deletions cut 2 bases from V and 5 bases from J, with 15 bases between. This CDR3 has 15 amino acids. CDR3 sequence: CASSIFPRGRETQYF. The CDR3 bases are TGTGCCAGTAGTATATTTCCCAGGGGAAGGGAGACCCAGTACTTC.

The chain employs TRBV11-1 and TRBJ2-5; D possibly corresponds to TRBD2 (8 bases). Trimming left V 2 bases short and J 3 bases short, with 19 bases between. Germline CDR1 SGHAT, CDR2 FQDESV (reference sequence). The CDR3 is made up of 17 amino acids. In nucleotides, the CDR3 is TGTGCCAGCAGCTTATTTTCGGGGGGGACAGCCAAAGAGACCCAGTACTTC. Protein: CASSLFSGGTAKETQYF.

This clone was seen only once. J is TRBJ1-4 and V is TRBV25-1; D gene uncertain. Germline V gene data show CDR1 as MGHDK and CDR2 as SYGVNS. V lost 10 bases to trimming and J lost 0 bases, with 15 bases between them. This CDR3 contains 15 residues. The CDR3: CATAKVTSTNEKLFF. The DNA of the CDR3 is TGTGCCACCGCGAAAGTAACCTCAACTAATGAAAAACTGTTTTTT. Drawing the rest from reference TRBV25-1 and TRBJ1-4, the complete variable domain is EADIYQTPRYLVIGTGKKITLECSQTMGHDKMYWYQQDPGMELHLIHYSYGVNSTEKGDLSSESTVSRIRTEHFPLTLESARPSHTSQYLCATAKVTSTNEKLFFGSGTQLSVL.

The rearrangement joins TRBV6-1 to TRBJ1-4; D remains ambiguous. In germline, CDR1 is MNHNS, CDR2 SASEGT. CDR3 length equals 16 residues. V shed 1 base and J shed 0 bases, with 9 bases lying between them. CDR3 DNA sequence: TGTGCCAGCAGTGAAGGGCTCAGTGCAACTAATGAAAAACTGTTTTTT. This encodes CASSEGLSATNEKLFF.

This chain joins TRBV30 and TRBJ2-7; 11 bases match TRBD2. The CDR3 is made up of 16 amino acids. Germline trimming cut 5 bases from V and 7 bases from J; bases unmatched to any gene: 16. Germline CDR1 is GTSNPN and CDR2 is SVGIG (reference sequence). CDR3 coding DNA: TGTGCCTGGGAGGATCCACGGCCTAGCGGGAGGAGGGAGCAGTACTTC. Translation: CAWEDPRPSGRREQYF.

This chain links TRBV6-5 with TRBJ2-5; 9 nucleotides align to TRBD2. The CDR3 has 15 amino acids. V dropped 6 bases and J dropped 0; count of bases not matched to a gene: 5. The V gene's germline CDR1 is MNHEY and CDR2 SVGAGI. The CDR3 DNA reads TGTGCCAGCAGATTAGCGGGAGCTAACCAAGAGACCCAGTACTTC. Translated, it gives CASRLAGANQETQYF.

The chain carries TRBV19 and TRBJ2-3; 12 nucleotides match TRBD2. Germline CDR1 reads LNHDA; CDR2 reads SQIVND (reference sequence). With V trimmed by 5 bases and J by 4 bases, 4 bases remained unmatched. The CDR3 runs to 15 residues. CDR3 protein: CASSALAGGPDTQYF. DNA for the CDR3: TGTGCCAGTAGTGCCCTAGCGGGAGGGCCAGATACGCAGTATTTT.

The rearrangement uses TRBV7-3 and TRBJ2-7; 9 nucleotides align to TRBD2. The CDR3 is 13 residues long. Per germline, CDR1 SGHTA and CDR2 FQGTGA. With V trimmed by 8 bases and J by 6 bases, 8 bases remained unmatched. DNA for the CDR3: TGTGCCAGCTCCCTAGCGGGGCTCGGCGAGCAGTACTTC. Translating gives CASSLAGLGEQYF.